These 20 T cell receptor beta chains share one sample of origin, sequenced in a study of OX40 agonist ivuxolimab in advanced cancers. Sequenced by immunoSEQ multiplex PCR; TCRdb stores in-frame clones only, minus some. The table lists tens of thousands of clones, about 89% of them singletons, with 3% to 4% in the top ten. The sample in question was CD4+ or CD8+ T cells sorted from blood, obtained in a trial of the OX40 agonist ivuxolimab. The receptors here all came from an adult with an advanced solid tumor such as melanoma, head and neck, liver or kidney cancer.

A note on this clone: Additional DNA sequences in this sample encode the identical CDR3. The chain recombines TRBV20-1 with TRBJ2-7; 8 bases match TRBD1. With V trimmed by 6 bases and J by 9 bases, 4 bases remained unmatched. The germline CDR1 and CDR2 sequences are DFQATT and SNEGSKA (reference sequence). The CDR3 runs to 10 residues. CDR3 loop: CSAGDRGQYF. CDR3 coding DNA: TGCAGTGCGGGAGACAGGGGGCAGTACTTC.

V usage is TRBV6-6 and J usage is TRBJ2-3; 8 bases fit TRBD2. This CDR3 is built from 14 residues. From germline, CDR1 is MNHNY and CDR2 SVGAGI (reference sequence). The V segment lost 6 bases and the J segment 5 bases; nucleotides outside the gene matches: 7. The CDR3 coding sequence is TGTGCCAGCAGCGGGAGGGGGACGGTAGATACGCAGTATTTT. Translated, it gives CASSGRGTVDTQYF.

The J gene is TRBJ2-1, the V gene TRBV11-2; D is undetermined. The V end was cut by 2 bases, the J end by 4 bases, with 12 bases between. The CDR3 has 15 amino acids. The V gene's germline CDR1 is SGHAT and CDR2 FQNNGV. CDR3 nucleotide sequence: TGTGCCAGCAGCTTATCCCCGGACGGATACAATGAGCAGTTCTTC. It codes for CASSLSPDGYNEQFF.

The J gene is TRBJ1-2, the V gene TRBV29-1; D is ambiguous. The CDR3 has 12 residues. Germline CDR1 is SQVTM and CDR2 is ANQGSEA. V lost 2 bases to trimming and J lost 5 bases, with 9 bases between them. CDR3 DNA sequence: TGCAGCGTTGAAATTGGTCTTTATGGCTACACCTTC. Its protein is CSVEIGLYGYTF. Full variable domain (remainder filled in from reference TRBV29-1 and TRBJ1-2): SAVISQKPSRDICQRGTSLTIQCQVDSQVTMMFWYRQQPGQSLTLIATANQGSEATYESGFVIDKFPISRPNLTFSTLTVSNMSPEDSSIYLCSVEIGLYGYTFGSGTRLTVV.

The DNA of the CDR3 is TGTGCCAGCAGCTCCCCGTATGGGGAACAGCCCCAGCATTTT. This codes for CASSSPYGEQPQHF. The gene calls are TRBV11-2 and TRBJ1-5; no reliable D call. Germline V gives CDR1 SGHAT, CDR2 FQNNGV. This CDR3 has 14 residues. Trimming left V 4 bases short and J 7 bases short, with 14 bases between.

This rearrangement joins TRBV28 to TRBJ2-7; 7 nucleotides line up with TRBD1. Unmatched junction bases numbered 5, after V lost 7 bases and J lost 2 bases. This CDR3 comprises 13 residues. Germline V gene sequence: CDR1 MDHEN, CDR2 SYDVKM. CDR3 sequence reads: CASTQDRTYEQYF. CDR3 bases: TGTGCCAGCACTCAGGACAGGACCTACGAGCAGTACTTC.

The count of this clone is one. This sequence joins TRBV6-5 and TRBJ1-3; D is ambiguous. Germline loops: CDR1 MNHEY, CDR2 SVGAGI. CDR3 length equals 12 residues. The V end was cut by 9 bases, the J end by 0 bases, with 6 bases between. DNA for the CDR3: TGTGCCAGGACGGACTCTGGAAACACCATATATTTT. Residues: CARTDSGNTIYF.

This rearrangement joins TRBV5-5 to TRBJ2-7; tentative D call: TRBD1 (5 bases). Germline V gene lookup returns CDR1 SGHKS and CDR2 YYEKEE (reference sequence). V was clipped by 5 bases and J by 3 bases, with 9 bases between them. CDR3 length equals 12 residues. Here the CDR3 reads CASRSDSYEQYF. As DNA, the CDR3 is TGTGCCAGCAGGTCAGACAGCTACGAGCAGTACTTC.

As for this clone: The sample has other DNA sequences that encode this CDR3 too. The chain uses TRBV30 and TRBJ1-5; D is uncertain. The CDR3 has 13 amino acids. The germline V and J ends were trimmed by 1 base and 3 bases, with 7 bases remaining between them. Germline V CDR1 and CDR2: GTSNPN, SVGIG (reference sequence). CDR3 sequence (DNA): TGTGCCTGGAGTGGGCAGTCCAATCAGCCCCAGCATTTT. This gives the protein CAWSGQSNQPQHF.

The rearrangement joins TRBV6-5 to TRBJ2-3; D not resolved. The CDR3 sequence is 15 residues long. V was clipped by 2 bases and J by 1 base, with 10 bases between them. Germline V CDR1 and CDR2: MNHEY, SVGAGI. CDR3 bases: TGTGCCAGCAGTTACGAGGCGTGGGGCACAGATACGCAGTATTTT. This sequence encodes CASSYEAWGTDTQYF.

Remarks on this clone: The junction does not match germline at one end; this may be a read error. The chain couples TRBV13 to TRBJ2-7; D uncertain. CDR1 and CDR2 (germline): PRHDT, FYEKMQ (reference sequence). The CDR3 covers 14 residues. CDR3 coding DNA: TGTGCCGGCAGCTCCACTGTGAGACGATACGAGCAGTACTTC. Residues: CAGSSTVRRYEQYF.

The gene calls are TRBV4-2 and TRBJ2-3; D is perhaps TRBD2 (5 bases). In germline, CDR1 is LGHNA, CDR2 YNFKEQ. This CDR3 contains 16 residues. V was shortened by 1 base and J by 2 bases, with 13 bases between the two germline ends. The CDR3 sequence: CASSQAGAGITDTQYF. CDR3 in DNA: TGTGCCAGCAGCCAAGCTGGCGCCGGGATCACAGATACGCAGTATTTT.

This clone was seen just once. Here the CDR3 reads CASGLKGFNYGYTF. CDR3 nucleotides: TGTGCTAGTGGCTTGAAGGGATTCAACTATGGCTACACCTTC. This chain uses TRBV12-5 with TRBJ1-2; D remains unclear. The V and J ends lost 6 bases and 2 bases respectively, with 13 bases between them. The germline V gene encodes CDR1 LGHNT and CDR2 FRNRAP. The CDR3 runs to 14 residues.

The gene calls are TRBV7-6 and TRBJ2-3; D may match TRBD1 or TRBD2 (5 bases each). The V gene lost 2 bases and the J gene lost 4 bases, with 10 bases spanning the gap. CDR1 is SGHVS and CDR2 is FNYEAQ in the germline V gene. CDR3 length: 14 residues. This CDR3 is CASSLQGAPDTQYF. CDR3 bases: TGTGCCAGCAGCTTACAGGGAGCGCCAGATACGCAGTATTTT.

The chain is built from TRBV10-3 and TRBJ2-2; the D is unclear. V lost 8 bases, J lost 0 bases, and 10 bases lay in between. CDR3 length: 14 amino acids. Germline lookup yields CDR1 ENHRY and CDR2 SYGVKD. CDR3 sequence reads: CAIRPSTNTGELFF. The CDR3 nucleotides read TGTGCCATCCGCCCCAGTACGAACACCGGGGAGCTGTTTTTT.

The chain is built from TRBV23-1 and TRBJ2-1; D is unclear. TRBV23-1 is reported as an ORF; its role is uncertain. V lost 11 bases and J 8 bases, leaving 16 bases between the germline ends. This CDR3 contains 12 residues. CDR3 nucleotide sequence: TGCGCCGCTAAAGGATGGATTGATGAGCAGTTCTTC. Its protein product is CAAKGWIDEQFF.

The chain recombines TRBV5-4 with TRBJ2-1, with D possibly matching TRBD2 (5 bases). Per germline, CDR1 SGHNT and CDR2 YYREEE (reference sequence). The V and J ends lost 0 bases and 9 bases respectively, with 10 bases between them. The CDR3 length is 13 residues. CDR3 in DNA: TGTGCCAGCAGCTTGGACGGGGATGGTGAGCAGTTCTTC. Its translation: CASSLDGDGEQFF.

The chain combines TRBV11-3 with TRBJ2-1; 11 bases align to TRBD2. The CDR3 consists of 15 residues. CDR1 and CDR2 (germline): SGHNT, YENEEA. J lost 7 bases, V lost 2 bases, and 4 bases had no gene match. CDR3 DNA: TGTGCCAGCAGCTTAATGCTAGCGGGAGGAAATGAGCAGTTCTTC. Translated: CASSLMLAGGNEQFF.

The chain recombines TRBV30 with TRBJ1-5; no reliable D call. The V gene's germline CDR1 is GTSNPN and CDR2 SVGIG (reference sequence). V lost 1 base, J lost 4 bases, and 8 bases lay in between. There are 13 residues in the CDR3. The CDR3 nucleotides are TGTGCCTGGAGTGCCCGGACTAATCAGCCCCAGCATTTT. Encoded protein: CAWSARTNQPQHF.

The chain carries TRBV19 and TRBJ1-2, with D unresolved. The V gene's germline CDR1 is LNHDA and CDR2 SQIVND (reference sequence). Trimming stripped 3 bases from V and 3 bases from J, with 8 bases between. This CDR3 has 13 residues. CDR3 protein: CASSMTGYYGYTF. CDR3 nucleotides: TGTGCCAGTAGTATGACGGGGTACTATGGCTACACCTTC.